Described below is a single T cell receptor (beta chain) sequence and its context. The sample comes from a study of CD8 T cells in Susac syndrome. From germline, CDR1 is DFQATT and CDR2 SNEGSKA (reference sequence). Unmatched junction bases numbered 11, after V lost 6 bases and J lost 2 bases. This CDR3 region has 15 residues. Random hexamers were used to reverse transcribe the RNA input (about 0.45 to 1 ug). TCR beta CDR3 was amplified by immunoSEQ covering 54 Vbeta and 13 Jbeta. MiXCR, applied by TCRdb to the immunoSEQ multiplex PCR reads, yields one record per CDR3 protein. The sample has 200,000 or so distinct CDR3 sequences, 95% seen once.

The chain has TRBV20-1 and TRBJ2-5, with 8 bases matching TRBD2. This TCR came from a human donor with multiple sclerosis. Input material: CD4+ T cells from PBMCs. DNA for the CDR3: TGCAGTGCGTCCAATCGGGGGGGAATTCAAGAGACCCAGTACTTC. The encoded protein is CSASNRGGIQETQYF.